This T cell receptor (beta chain) was sequenced for a study of OX40 agonist ivuxolimab in advanced cancers. Turning to the study itself: At 0.01 to 10 mg/kg, ivuxolimab was administered intravenously to patients every 2 weeks.

Sampled blood was obtained at baseline, cycle 4 day 1, and cycle 7 day 1. Sequenced by immunoSEQ multiplex PCR; TCRdb stores in-frame clones only, minus some. The sample lists more than 50,000 clones, 85% occurring once. V was trimmed by 2 bases and J by 3 bases, leaving 8 bases between them. The CDR3 runs to 12 residues. Germline V gives CDR1 GTSNPN, CDR2 SVGIG (reference sequence). The chain is built from TRBV30 and TRBJ2-7; the D gene is possibly TRBD1 (6 bases). The source material was CD4+ or CD8+ T cells sorted from blood, sampled in a trial of the OX40 agonist ivuxolimab. The clonotype was recovered from an adult with an advanced solid tumor such as melanoma, head and neck, liver or kidney cancer. The CDR3 region is CAWSSGVYEQYF. CDR3 sequence (DNA): TGTGCCTGGAGTTCAGGGGTCTACGAGCAGTACTTC.